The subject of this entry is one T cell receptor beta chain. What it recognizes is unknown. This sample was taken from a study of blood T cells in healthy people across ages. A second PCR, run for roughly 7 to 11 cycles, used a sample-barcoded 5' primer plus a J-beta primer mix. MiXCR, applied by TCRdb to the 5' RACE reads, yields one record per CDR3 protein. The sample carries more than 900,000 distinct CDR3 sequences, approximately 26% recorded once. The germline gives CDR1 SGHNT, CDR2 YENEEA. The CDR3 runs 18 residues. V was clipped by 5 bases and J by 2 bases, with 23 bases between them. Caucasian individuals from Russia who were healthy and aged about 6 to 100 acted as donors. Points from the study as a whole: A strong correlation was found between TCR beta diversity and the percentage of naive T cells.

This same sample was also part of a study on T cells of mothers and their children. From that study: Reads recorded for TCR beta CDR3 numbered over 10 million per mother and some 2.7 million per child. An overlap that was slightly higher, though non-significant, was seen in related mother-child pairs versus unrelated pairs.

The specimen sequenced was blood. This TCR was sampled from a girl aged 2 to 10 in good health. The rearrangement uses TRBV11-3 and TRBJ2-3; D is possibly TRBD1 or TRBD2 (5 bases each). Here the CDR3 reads CASSNQLGAGLHTDTQYF. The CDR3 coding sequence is TGTGCCAGCAGCAATCAACTCGGGGCAGGACTCCACACAGATACGCAGTATTTT.